These T cell receptor beta chains were read from a single sample in a study of blood T cell repertoires in COVID-19. Method: immunoSEQ multiplex PCR; TCRdb's copy keeps in-frame clones and lacks some. The sample has a few hundred thousand clones, less than 85% seen once. The sample taken for sequencing was PBMCs or T cells enriched from blood (not recorded which). The receptors originated from a man aged 40-49 years who had recovered from COVID-19. Both conserved end residues are part of each CDR3. D genes are given only for firm matches.

.,TRBV5-1,TRBJ2-1,CASSLATSAGNHNEQFF,TGCGCCAGCAGCTTGGCAACCTCGGCGGGGAACCACAATGAGCAGTTCTTC
TRBD2,TRBV27,TRBJ2-5,CASSLEAGGGETQYF,TGTGCCAGCAGTTTAGAAGCGGGAGGGGGAGAGACCCAGTACTTC
.,TRBV5-8,TRBJ1-2,CASSLGAASYGYTF,TGTGCCAGCAGCTTGGGGGCCGCCTCCTATGGCTACACCTTC
TRBD1,TRBV27,TRBJ2-7,CASSLRTGGVEQYF,TGTGCCAGCAGTTTAAGGACAGGGGGCGTCGAGCAGTACTTC
TRBD2,TRBV11-1,TRBJ2-1,CASSLAWGTSWNEQFF,TGTGCCAGCAGCTTAGCGTGGGGGACTAGCTGGAATGAGCAGTTCTTC
.,TRBV6-2/TRBV6-3,TRBJ1-1,CASSFWTVNTEAFF,TGTGCCAGCAGTTTCTGGACAGTGAACACTGAAGCTTTCTTT
.,TRBV7-3,TRBJ2-3,CASSPGGPNTDTQYF,TGTGCCAGCAGCCCGGGCGGGCCGAACACAGATACGCAGTATTTT
.,TRBV11-3,TRBJ1-1,CASSLPPQEAFF,TGTGCCAGCAGCTTACCCCCTCAGGAAGCTTTCTTT
.,TRBV6-6,TRBJ2-2,CASKGLIYANTGELFF,TGTGCCAGCAAGGGGTTAATCTACGCGAACACCGGGGAGCTGTTTTTT
.,TRBV5-1,TRBJ2-7,CASSLFTGPYSREQYF,TGCGCCAGCAGCTTGTTTACGGGTCCCTATTCTCGGGAGCAGTACTTC